This is a list of T cell receptor beta chains from one sample in a study of T cells after posttransplantation cyclophosphamide. This table comes from immunoSEQ multiplex PCR, and its TCRdb copy is limited to in-frame clones, with some not included. The sample is made up of tens of thousands of clones, none counted only once. Material: PBMCs. These receptors were obtained from a man between 35 and 55 years old in good health, CMV-negative, and a related stem cell transplant donor. Each CDR3 is given with its conserved first and last residue. A D gene is named only where the DNA matches it firmly. The size field reads once, few, many or a size class.

DNA: TGCGCCAGCAGCCAACCTGGCGGGAGGGCTCGTGAGACCCAGTACTTC
CDR3: CASSQPGGRARETQYF
size: many
D: TRBD2
V: TRBV4-1
J: TRBJ2-5
length: 16

DNA: TGTGCCAGCAGCTCGGCTACTAGCGGGGGTGGCTCCTACAATGAGCAGTTCTTC
CDR3: CASSSATSGGGSYNEQFF
size: many
D: TRBD2
V: TRBV28
J: TRBJ2-1
length: 18

DNA: TGTGCCAGTTCCGGGACTAGCGGGAGTAGGTACGAGCAGTACTTC
CDR3: CASSGTSGSRYEQYF
size: many
D: TRBD2
V: TRBV28
J: TRBJ2-7
length: 15

DNA: TGTGCCAGCTCTCACTCCGGGACAGGGGTTCGAGAGACCCAGTACTTC
CDR3: CASSHSGTGVRETQYF
size: many
D: TRBD1
V: TRBV18
J: TRBJ2-5
length: 16

DNA: TGTGCCAGCAGTTTCCAGGGACTAGCGGGAGAAAATGAGCAGTTCTTC
CDR3: CASSFQGLAGENEQFF
size: many
D: TRBD2
V: TRBV28
J: TRBJ2-1
length: 16

DNA: TGTGCCAGCAGTGACTCCGGGACAGGGGACTACGAGCAGTACTTC
CDR3: CASSDSGTGDYEQYF
size: many
D: TRBD1
V: TRBV25-1
J: TRBJ2-7
length: 15

DNA: TGTGCCAGCAGTTTAAGGCACGGACTACAGAGCTCCTACAATGAGCAGTTCTTC
CDR3: CASSLRHGLQSSYNEQFF
size: many
D: -
V: TRBV28
J: TRBJ2-1
length: 18

DNA: TGTGCCAGCAGCTTAGCCCGGTCCGGCGAGCAGTACTTC
CDR3: CASSLARSGEQYF
size: many
D: -
V: TRBV7-9
J: TRBJ2-7
length: 13

DNA: TGTGCCAGCAGCGGACGAAGGACAGCCGTCGGCCGCACAATTCAGCCCCAGCATTTT
CDR3: CASSGRRTAVGRTIQPQHF
size: many
D: -
V: TRBV2
J: TRBJ1-5
length: 19

DNA: TGTGCCAGCAGCTCAAGGCAGGAAGCAAATAATGAAAAACTGTTTTTT
CDR3: CASSSRQEANNEKLFF
size: many
D: -
V: TRBV6-6
J: TRBJ1-4
length: 16

DNA: TGTGCCAGCAGTTCGGGGACTAGCGGGCTCTACGAGCAGTACTTC
CDR3: CASSSGTSGLYEQYF
size: many
D: TRBD2
V: TRBV27
J: TRBJ2-7
length: 15

DNA: TGTGCCAGCAGTTTATTTGCTGCGAACGGCGGGGAGCTGTTTTTT
CDR3: CASSLFAANGGELFF
size: many
D: -
V: TRBV28
J: TRBJ2-2
length: 15

DNA: TGTGCCAGCAGTAGTGGGCGTGAGACAGGGAACTTTTATACGCAGTATTTT
CDR3: CASSSGRETGNFYTQYF
size: many
D: TRBD1
V: TRBV28
J: TRBJ2-3
length: 17

DNA: TGTGCCAGCAGCTCTTGGGCCCAAACAGATACGCAGTATTTT
CDR3: CASSSWAQTDTQYF
size: many
D: -
V: TRBV11-2
J: TRBJ2-3
length: 14

DNA: TGTGCCAGCAGTGCGGAAGGGGACATTCAGTACTTC
CDR3: CASSAEGDIQYF
size: many
D: -
V: TRBV9
J: TRBJ2-4
length: 12